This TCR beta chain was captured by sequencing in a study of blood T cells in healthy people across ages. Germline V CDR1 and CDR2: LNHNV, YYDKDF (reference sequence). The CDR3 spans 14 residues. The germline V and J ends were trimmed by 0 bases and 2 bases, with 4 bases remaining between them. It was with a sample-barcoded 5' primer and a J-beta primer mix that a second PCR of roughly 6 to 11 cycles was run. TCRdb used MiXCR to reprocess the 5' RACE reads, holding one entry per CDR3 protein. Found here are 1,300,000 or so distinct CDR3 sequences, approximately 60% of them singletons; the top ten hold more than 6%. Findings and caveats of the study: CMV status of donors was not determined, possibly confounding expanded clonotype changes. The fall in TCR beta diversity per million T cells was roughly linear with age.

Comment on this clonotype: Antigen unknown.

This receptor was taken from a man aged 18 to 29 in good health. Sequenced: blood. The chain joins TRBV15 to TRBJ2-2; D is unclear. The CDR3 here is CATSREPNTGELFF. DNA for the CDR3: TGTGCCACCAGCAGAGAACCCAACACCGGGGAGCTGTTTTTT. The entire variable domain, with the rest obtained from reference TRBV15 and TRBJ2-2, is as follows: DAMVIQNPRYQVTQFGKPVTLSCSQTLNHNVMYWYQQKSSQAPKLLFHYYDKDFNNEADTPDNFQSRRPNTSFCFLDIRSPGLGDTAMYLCATSREPNTGELFFGEGSRLTVL.